A selection of T cell receptor beta chains follows, all from one sample in a study of T cells after posttransplantation cyclophosphamide. Assay used: immunoSEQ multiplex PCR; TCRdb lists only in-frame clones, some missing. The sample yields 18,000 or so clones, around four fifths seen once. Specimen: memory CD4+ T cells sorted from blood. These receptors were taken from a man aged 25 to 45 in good health and a related stem cell transplant donor. The CDR3 runs from the conserved cysteine through the conserved F or W. D genes are given only for firm matches.

D gene	V gene	J gene	CDR3 protein	CDR3 DNA
NA	TRBV25-1	TRBJ1-5	CASSDAGAEQPQHF	TGTGCCAGCAGTGACGCAGGGGCAGAGCAGCCCCAGCATTTT
TRBD1	TRBV5-1	TRBJ2-7	CASSSRTGGSYEQYF	TGCGCCAGCAGCTCCCGGACAGGGGGCTCCTACGAGCAGTACTTC
TRBD1	TRBV4-2	TRBJ1-2	CASSQPTGGASYGYTF	TGTGCCAGCAGCCAGCCGACAGGGGGGGCATCCTATGGCTACACCTTC
NA	TRBV7-9	TRBJ2-1	CASSYRGANEQFF	TGTGCCAGCTCTTATCGCGGGGCCAATGAGCAGTTCTTC
NA	TRBV7-9	TRBJ1-2	CASSFQGSSYGYTF	TGTGCCAGCAGTTTTCAGGGGTCTTCCTATGGCTACACCTTC
TRBD1	TRBV10-2	TRBJ1-6	CASSPGQGGSPLHF	TGCGCCAGCAGCCCGGGACAGGGGGGTTCACCCCTCCACTTT
NA	TRBV6-5	TRBJ1-1	CASSWGGRKAFF	TGTGCCAGCAGTTGGGGGGGGAGAAAAGCTTTCTTT
NA	TRBV7-9	TRBJ1-5	CASSLDGGQPQHF	TGTGCCAGCAGCTTAGACGGGGGTCAGCCCCAGCATTTT
NA	TRBV6-6	TRBJ1-4	CATLEEAGEKLFF	TGTGCCACCCTGGAAGAAGCAGGGGAAAAACTGTTTTTT
NA	TRBV13	TRBJ1-1	CASSPVGMNTEAFF	TGTGCCAGCAGCCCAGTGGGCATGAACACTGAAGCTTTCTTT
TRBD1	TRBV6-5	TRBJ1-6	CASRSQGAYNSPLHF	TGTGCCAGCAGATCACAGGGGGCCTATAATTCACCCCTCCACTTT
NA	TRBV5-1	TRBJ1-1	CASSLAVPGGTRYTEAFF	TGCGCCAGCAGCTTGGCGGTACCGGGGGGGACTCGGTACACTGAAGCTTTCTTT